The 21 T cell receptor beta chains listed next were all sequenced from one sample in a study of cytomegalovirus exposure and HLA in healthy donors. It was with 60 Vbeta and 13 Jbeta primers that the PCR ran. Generated by immunoSEQ multiplex PCR, the TCRdb table keeps only in-frame clones and is missing some. This sample has some 120,000 clones, with about 82% found just once. Input material: PBMCs. The receptors here all came from a man aged 50 to 60 in good health and CMV-seronegative.

The chain joins TRBV7-8 to TRBJ2-7; D is perhaps TRBD2 (7 bases). This CDR3 spans 19 amino acids. CDR1 SGHVS and CDR2 FQNEAQ come from the germline V gene. Trimming took 0 bases from V and 0 from J, leaving 21 bases between them. The CDR3: CASSLALRWRGGSSYEQYF. CDR3 DNA: TGTGCCAGCAGCTTAGCCCTAAGATGGAGGGGGGGAAGCTCCTACGAGCAGTACTTC.

This clone has a single count. The V and J genes are TRBV5-4 and TRBJ2-1, with 7 bases identical to TRBD2. CDR3 length: 15 amino acids. V lost 1 base to trimming and J lost 0 bases; unmatched junction nucleotides: 1. Germline loops: CDR1 SGHNT, CDR2 YYREEE (reference sequence). CDR3 coding DNA: TGTGCCAGCAGCTTGTGGGGGGGCTCCTACAATGAGCAGTTCTTC. Encoded protein: CASSLWGGSYNEQFF.

J is TRBJ2-7 and V is TRBV6-5; no clear D. CDR1 and CDR2 from the germline V gene are MNHEY and SVGAGI. V lost 2 bases to trimming and J lost 5 bases, with 10 bases between them. CDR3 length equals 13 residues. The CDR3 protein is CASSYTKSNEQYF. The DNA of the CDR3 is TGTGCCAGCAGTTACACTAAATCGAACGAGCAGTACTTC.

This clone has just one count. Germline and junction disagree at one end, which may indicate a read error. J is TRBJ2-5 and V is TRBV7-9; 8 nucleotides agree with TRBD2. The germline V gene has CDR1 SEHNR and CDR2 FQNEAQ (reference sequence). The CDR3 has 13 amino acids. DNA for the CDR3: TGTTCCAGCAGCTTTAGCGGGGAACAGACCCAGTACTTC. Amino acid sequence: CSSSFSGEQTQYF. The full variable domain, its missing parts supplied by reference TRBV7-9 and TRBJ2-5, is DTGVSQNPRHKITKRGQNVTFRCDPISEHNRLYWYRQTLGQGPEFLTYFQNEAQLEKSRLLSDRFSAERPKGSFSTLEIQRTEQGDSAMYLCSSSFSGEQTQYFGPGTRLLVL.

This chain connects TRBV30 to TRBJ1-2; TRBD1 matches at 7 bases. The germline V gene has CDR1 GTSNPN and CDR2 SVGIG (reference sequence). Trimming removed 2 bases from V and 3 bases from J; junction bases left unmatched: 6. CDR3 length: 14 residues. CDR3 coding DNA: TGTGCCTGGAGTCCAGACAGGGACGACTATGGCTACACCTTC. This translates into CAWSPDRDDYGYTF.

The rearrangement links TRBV5-1 to TRBJ1-3; 7 bases match TRBD1. Germline trimming cut 3 bases from V and 0 bases from J; bases unmatched to any gene: 9. Germline CDR1 is SGHRS and CDR2 is YFSETQ. This CDR3 comprises 17 residues. The CDR3 DNA follows: TGCGCCAGCAGCTATACCCCGGGACAGACCTCTGGAAACACCATATATTTT. Its translation is CASSYTPGQTSGNTIYF.

The chain is built from TRBV7-9 and TRBJ2-2, with 8 bases aligning to TRBD1. J was trimmed by 5 bases and V by 6 bases; bases with no gene match: 8. Germline V lookup: CDR1 SEHNR, CDR2 FQNEAQ (reference sequence). This CDR3 has 15 amino acids. CDR3 loop: CASSLKQGATGELFF. CDR3 nucleotides: TGTGCCAGCAGTTTAAAGCAGGGGGCGACCGGGGAGCTGTTTTTT.

The chain combines TRBV5-4 with TRBJ2-3, with D perhaps matching TRBD2 (5 bases). Trimming left V 2 bases short and J 2 bases short, with 15 bases between. Germline CDR1 is SGHNT and CDR2 is YYREEE (reference sequence). This CDR3 spans 16 amino acids. The CDR3 protein is CASSLGPGRDTDTQYF. CDR3 bases: TGTGCCAGCAGCTTAGGCCCAGGACGGGACACAGATACGCAGTATTTT.

The chain joins TRBV2 to TRBJ1-5; tentatively, D is TRBD1 (6 bases). The germline V gene has CDR1 SNHLY and CDR2 FYNNEI. This CDR3 has 13 amino acids. Trimming shortened V by 6 bases and J by 4 bases, and 10 bases separated the two germline ends. CDR3 sequence (DNA): TGTGCCAGCAGAACCGACAGGAATCAGCCCCAGCATTTT. Translated: CASRTDRNQPQHF. Combining the CDR3 with reference TRBV2 and TRBJ1-5 gives the whole variable domain EPEVTQTPSHQVTQMGQEVILRCVPISNHLYFYWYRQILGQKVEFLVSFYNNEISEKSEIFDDQFSVERPDGSNFTLKIRSTKLEDSAMYFCASRTDRNQPQHFGDGTRLSIL.

The CDR3: CATSRETGLDQPQHF. For the CDR3, the DNA is TGTGCCACCAGCAGAGAGACAGGGTTAGATCAGCCCCAGCATTTT. The chain carries TRBV15 and TRBJ1-5, with 7 bases matching TRBD1. There are 15 residues in the CDR3. V was clipped by 0 bases and J by 5 bases; unmatched bases: 4. Germline loops: CDR1 LNHNV, CDR2 YYDKDF (reference sequence).

Of note for this clone: Other DNA sequences of this sample code for an identical CDR3. J is TRBJ2-1 and V is TRBV28; 10 nucleotides agree with TRBD1. Germline V gene sequence: CDR1 MDHEN, CDR2 SYDVKM. With V trimmed by 8 bases and J by 3 bases, 4 bases remained unmatched. The CDR3 extends over 14 amino acids. The chain's CDR3 is CASGGTGDYNEQFF. In nucleotides, the CDR3 is TGTGCCAGCGGTGGGACAGGGGACTACAATGAGCAGTTCTTC. Full variable domain (outside the CDR3, taken from reference TRBV28 and TRBJ2-1): DVKVTQSSRYLVKRTGEKVFLECVQDMDHENMFWYRQDPGLGLRLIYFSYDVKMKEKGDIPEGYSVSREKKERFSLILESASTNQTSMYLCASGGTGDYNEQFFGPGTRLTVL.

This clone was detected once. The chain uses TRBV5-5 and TRBJ2-3, with 7 nucleotides matching TRBD2. The CDR3 runs to 15 residues. V gave up 1 base and J gave up 6 bases; unmatched junction bases: 8. CDR1 is SGHKS, CDR2 YYEKEE, per germline (reference sequence). The CDR3 bases are TGTGCCAGCAGCTTGTACGGACTAGTAGGTGATACGCAGTATTTT. This gives the protein CASSLYGLVGDTQYF.

This chain joins TRBV5-1 and TRBJ2-5; 7 bases line up with TRBD1. The V and J ends lost 4 bases and 1 base, in that order; junction bases with no gene match: 7. The length of the CDR3 is 15 residues. Germline CDR1 SGHRS, CDR2 YFSETQ. The CDR3 DNA sequence: TGCGCCAGCAGCGAAGGGACAGCACTCCAAGAGACCCAGTACTTC. Translation gives CASSEGTALQETQYF.

V is TRBV2 and J is TRBJ2-1; no definite D call. V shed 7 bases and J shed 4 bases, with 5 bases lying between them. The CDR3 length is 11 residues. The germline V gene has CDR1 SNHLY and CDR2 FYNNEI. The DNA of the CDR3 is TGTGCCAGCACTACTTACAATGAGCAGTTCTTC. It translates to CASTTYNEQFF.

The chain carries TRBV6-6 and TRBJ1-2; 7 positions agree with TRBD1. Trimming removed 0 bases from V and 4 bases from J; junction bases left unmatched: 5. The CDR3 loop spans 15 amino acids. Germline V gives CDR1 MNHNY, CDR2 SVGAGI (reference sequence). CDR3 residues: CASSYSPGTVYGYTF. In nucleotides, the CDR3 is TGTGCCAGCAGTTACTCCCCCGGGACAGTCTATGGCTACACCTTC.

CDR3 in DNA: TGTGCCAGCAGCTTAGACACAGGGTACACTGAAGCTTTCTTT. Its translation: CASSLDTGYTEAFF. The chain has TRBV7-9 and TRBJ1-1; D perhaps matches TRBD1 (6 bases). Trimming left V 1 base short and J 3 bases short, with 9 bases between. The length of the CDR3 is 14 residues. Germline CDR1 and CDR2: SEHNR and FQNEAQ (reference sequence).

V gene TRBV28 combines with J gene TRBJ2-7, with D unclear. Germline values: CDR1 MDHEN, CDR2 SYDVKM. Trimming cost V 4 bases and J 3 bases, with 10 bases left between them. The CDR3 contains 13 residues. Here the CDR3 DNA reads TGTGCCAGCAGTTCTTCTACAGACTACGAGCAGTACGTC. It specifies CASSSSTDYEQYV.

This chain links TRBV4-2 with TRBJ2-7, with 7 bases fitting TRBD1. The germline CDR1 and CDR2 sequences are LGHNA and YNFKEQ. This CDR3 region has 16 residues. Trimming at V came to 1 base and at J to 6 bases, leaving 12 bases not matched to a gene. The CDR3 DNA sequence: TGTGCCAGCAGCCAAGGGGTAGGGGGCGTCCCTGCCGAGCAGTACGTC. Protein sequence: CASSQGVGGVPAEQYV.

V and J are TRBV6-6 and TRBJ1-2; D is uncertain. The ends were cut back, 10 bases at V and 7 bases at J, with 19 bases in the middle. CDR3 length equals 13 residues. Looked up from germline, CDR1 is MNHNY and CDR2 is SVGAGI (reference sequence). The CDR3 region is CATSDPTEGGYTF. Here the CDR3 DNA reads TGTGCCACCTCTGACCCTACGGAGGGTGGCTACACCTTC.

The rearrangement uses TRBV7-9 and TRBJ1-4; 9 bases are shared with TRBD1. The CDR3 extends over 14 amino acids. The germline V gene encodes CDR1 SEHNR and CDR2 FQNEAQ (reference sequence). J lost 8 bases, V lost 4 bases, and 5 bases had no gene match. CDR3 protein: CASSYGQGQEKLFF. The CDR3 DNA follows: TGTGCCAGCAGCTATGGACAGGGGCAAGAAAAACTGTTTTTT.

The V call is TRBV19, the J call TRBJ2-4; D might be TRBD1 (5 bases). CDR1 is LNHDA, CDR2 SQIVND, per germline (reference sequence). The CDR3 contains 16 residues. Trimming cost V 4 bases and J 0 bases, with 13 bases left between them. CDR3 nucleotides: TGTGCCAGTAGTAGTGGTGACAGTATAGCCAAAAACATTCAGTACTTC. Residues: CASSSGDSIAKNIQYF.